This T cell receptor (beta chain) was identified during a study of patients and donors after allogeneic stem cell transplantation. CDR1 SGHTA and CDR2 FQGNSA come from the germline V gene. V was clipped by 2 bases and J by 12 bases, with 11 bases between them. This CDR3 has 13 residues. This clonotype was counted between two and nine times. One entry per CDR3 protein, called by TCRdb with MiXCR from the RT-PCR reads. The profile shows over 150,000 distinct CDR3 sequences, over 25% of them singletons. The chain couples TRBV7-2 to TRBJ1-6; D not certain. This clonotype originated in a human donor who was either an allogeneic HSCT recipient or a stem cell or donor lymphocyte infusion donor (not recorded which). It is not recorded whose cells these are; they may come from a transplant donor. Sequencing was carried out using blood, either unsorted or a sorted T cell fraction (not recorded which). The CDR3 DNA follows: TGTGCCAGCAGCTTACCACAACAAGGACCCCTCCACTTT. This sequence encodes CASSLPQQGPLHF.